The 10 T cell receptor beta chains below were found in one sample sequenced in a study of long-term antiretroviral therapy in people with HIV. The immunoSEQ assay was v3.0, run at survey level. Sequenced by immunoSEQ multiplex PCR; TCRdb stores in-frame clones only, minus some. The profile shows nearly 20,000 clones, approximately 80% of them singletons. Sequencing used unsorted PBMCs, obtained 0.2 years after starting antiretroviral therapy. The receptors were gathered from a middle-aged woman with HIV.

There are a few counts of this clone. V is TRBV7-2 and J is TRBJ2-7, with D maybe TRBD1 (7 bases). The V end was cut by 7 bases, the J end by 3 bases, with 16 bases between. This CDR3 is 14 amino acids long. CDR1 and CDR2 from the germline V gene are SGHTA and FQGNSA. Written as DNA, the CDR3 is TGTGCCAGCAAAGGGGCCAGGGGGGTCTACGAGCAGTACTTC. This sequence encodes CASKGARGVYEQYF.

In this sample, this clone turned up a few times. V is TRBV11-3 and J is TRBJ2-2; D possibly corresponds to TRBD1 (6 bases). Trimming took 5 bases from V and 1 from J, leaving 8 bases between them. From germline, CDR1 is SGHNT and CDR2 YENEEA. The CDR3 length is 14 residues. The CDR3 sequence: CASSPGQNTGELFF. The DNA for the CDR3 is TGTGCCAGCAGCCCGGGACAGAACACCGGGGAGCTGTTTTTT.

The rearrangement uses TRBV6-5 and TRBJ1-6; perhaps TRBD1 as D (5 bases). V was trimmed by 2 bases and J by 5 bases, leaving 10 bases between them. Germline assignment: CDR1 MNHEY and CDR2 SVGAGI. The CDR3 has 15 residues. CDR3 in DNA: TGTGCCAGCAGTTACGGACACGCAAATAATTCACCCCTCCACTTT. Translating gives CASSYGHANNSPLHF.

This chain links TRBV5-1 with TRBJ2-1; D possibly corresponds to TRBD2 (5 bases). Germline V lookup: CDR1 SGHRS, CDR2 YFSETQ. The CDR3 totals 15 residues. Trimming took 7 bases from V and 3 from J, leaving 17 bases between them. The CDR3: CASRRAERDYNEQFF. In nucleotides, the CDR3 is TGCGCCAGCCGACGGGCCGAACGGGACTACAATGAGCAGTTCTTC.

The rearrangement links TRBV5-1 to TRBJ2-1; 11 positions match TRBD2. CDR3 length equals 20 residues. CDR1 is SGHRS, CDR2 YFSETQ, per germline. The V and J ends lost 4 bases and 0 bases, in that order; junction bases with no gene match: 15. For the CDR3, the DNA is TGCGCCAGCAGCCTACTGGAACTTCGACTAGCGGGGAGCTCCTACAATGAGCAGTTCTTC. It is translated as CASSLLELRLAGSSYNEQFF.

This chain connects TRBV19 to TRBJ1-1; D is possibly TRBD1 (5 bases). This CDR3 has 13 amino acids. V was shortened by 6 bases and J by 5 bases, with 13 bases between the two germline ends. Looked up from germline, CDR1 is LNHDA and CDR2 is SQIVND (reference sequence). The CDR3 spells CASRAGKGTEAFF. For the CDR3, the DNA is TGTGCCAGTAGGGCTGGTAAGGGGACTGAAGCTTTCTTT. Full variable domain (rest looked up from reference TRBV19 and TRBJ1-1): DGGITQSPKYLFRKEGQNVTLSCEQNLNHDAMYWYRQDPGQGLRLIYYSQIVNDFQKGDIAEGYSVSREKKESFPLTVTSAQKNPTAFYLCASRAGKGTEAFFGQGTRLTVV.

The chain employs TRBV6-5 and TRBJ2-7, with 10 bases fitting TRBD1. V dropped 2 bases and J dropped 13; count of bases not matched to a gene: 5. Germline V gene data show CDR1 as MNHEY and CDR2 as SVGAGI. The CDR3 covers 12 residues. CDR3 sequence reads: CASSYTGTGEYF. The CDR3 region has the DNA TGTGCCAGCAGTTACACCGGGACAGGGGAATACTTC.

The chain combines TRBV9 with TRBJ1-2, with 7 bases identical to TRBD1. CDR3 length equals 14 residues. The ends lost 3 bases at V and 4 bases at J; junction bases unmatched: 6. Germline CDR1 is SGDLS and CDR2 is YYNGEE. In DNA form, the CDR3 reads TGTGCCAGCAGCGGCTCCGGGACAGCCTATGGCTACACCTTC. Translating it yields CASSGSGTAYGYTF. The full variable domain, in which reference TRBV9 and TRBJ1-2 provide the parts outside the CDR3, is DSGVTQTPKHLITATGQRVTLRCSPRSGDLSVYWYQQSLDQGLQFLIQYYNGEERAKGNILERFSAQQFPDLHSELNLSSLELGDSALYFCASSGSGTAYGYTFGSGTRLTVV.

This clone was found once. This rearrangement joins TRBV29-1 to TRBJ2-5, with 9 bases identical to TRBD2. The germline V gene encodes CDR1 SQVTM and CDR2 ANQGSEA. J lost 0 bases, V lost 1 base, and 3 bases had no gene match. CDR3 length equals 15 residues. The CDR3 sequence: CSVEGLAEHQETQYF. The CDR3 nucleotides read TGCAGCGTTGAAGGACTAGCGGAGCACCAAGAGACCCAGTACTTC.

In nucleotides, the CDR3 is TGTGCCAGCAGCGTAGGGGGGGCGGGCGAGCAGTTCTTC. Protein sequence: CASSVGGAGEQFF. The chain employs TRBV9 and TRBJ2-1; D possibly matches TRBD1 or TRBD2 (6 bases each). The CDR3 consists of 13 residues. Trimming cost V 0 bases and J 10 bases, with 11 bases left between them. CDR1 and CDR2 (germline): SGDLS, YYNGEE.